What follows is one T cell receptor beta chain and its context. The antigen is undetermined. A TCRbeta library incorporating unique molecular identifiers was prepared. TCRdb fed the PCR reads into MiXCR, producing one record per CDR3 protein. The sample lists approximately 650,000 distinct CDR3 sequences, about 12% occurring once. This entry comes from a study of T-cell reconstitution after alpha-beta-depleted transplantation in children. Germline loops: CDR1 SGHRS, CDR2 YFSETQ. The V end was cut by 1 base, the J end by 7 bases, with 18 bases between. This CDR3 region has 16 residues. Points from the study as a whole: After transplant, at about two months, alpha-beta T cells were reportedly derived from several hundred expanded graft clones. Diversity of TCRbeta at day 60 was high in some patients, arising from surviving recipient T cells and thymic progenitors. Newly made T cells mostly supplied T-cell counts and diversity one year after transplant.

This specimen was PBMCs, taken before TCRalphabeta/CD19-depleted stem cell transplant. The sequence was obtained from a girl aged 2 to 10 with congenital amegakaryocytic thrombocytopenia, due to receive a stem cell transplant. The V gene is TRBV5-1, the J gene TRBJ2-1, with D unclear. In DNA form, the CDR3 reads TGCGCCAGCAGCTTGTTATCGCGGAGACCCCAGAATGAGCAGTTCTTC. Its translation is CASSLLSRRPQNEQFF.